These T cell receptor beta chains were read from a single sample in a study of cytomegalovirus exposure and HLA in healthy donors. TCRdb's table, derived via immunoSEQ multiplex PCR, lists solely in-frame clones and lacks some. The sample lists roughly 130,000 clones, around four fifths occurring once. The sequenced sample was PBMCs. Receptor source: a man aged 25-45 years in good health and CMV-seronegative. Both conserved end residues are part of each CDR3. Where a row states a size, it is once, few, many or the class of an expanded clone; other rows omit it.

V gene,clone size,J gene,CDR3 protein
TRBV7-2,-,TRBJ1-5,CASSLDTFSNQPQHF
TRBV7-9,-,TRBJ1-2,CASSLLSGDGYTF
TRBV9,-,TRBJ1-2,CASSVRTGGDDGYTF
TRBV28,few,TRBJ2-7,CASSSPGTGVYEQYF
TRBV5-8,-,TRBJ2-5,CASSWLAGEKTQYF
TRBV5-1,-,TRBJ1-2,CASSLAGRPGGYTF
TRBV6-5,-,TRBJ1-3,CASSLVGAGNTIYF
TRBV6-1,few,TRBJ1-5,CASSELGTSNQPQHF
TRBV15,-,TRBJ1-1,CATSMNRGITEAFF
TRBV5-5,-,TRBJ1-5,CASSLAGGAAQPQHF
TRBV6-5,-,TRBJ2-7,CASSYSGQVAYEQYF
TRBV28,-,TRBJ1-5,CVSSLRPGPNQPQHF
TRBV5-6,-,TRBJ2-6,CASSYGGSGANVLTF
TRBV11-2,-,TRBJ2-5,CASSFVRAETQYF
TRBV5-4,few,TRBJ1-1,CASRGGGNTEAFF
TRBV28,-,TRBJ2-4,CASSPRSIQYF
TRBV14,-,TRBJ1-1,CASSLQRENTEAFF
TRBV28,-,TRBJ1-6,CASSLRLSVRWGTPYPPLHF
TRBV5-1,-,TRBJ1-2,CASSSGLTGQGLYGYTF
TRBV4-1,few,TRBJ1-2,CASSQGTAVQKGPYGYTF
TRBV7-8,-,TRBJ1-1,CASSPFSGETEAFF
TRBV7-2,-,TRBJ2-2,CASSVMGGPGELFF
TRBV19,few,TRBJ1-1,CASSQSQGARTEAFF
TRBV9,medium-sized,TRBJ2-3,CASSAFTSGGGDTQYF
TRBV4-3,many,TRBJ2-3,CASSQQAGLWTDTQYF